Each of the 2 T cell receptor beta chains below was sequenced from the same sample in a study of blood T cell repertoires in COVID-19. Libraries were prepared by immunoSEQ multiplex PCR; TCRdb keeps only in-frame clonotypes and omits some of them. The sample yields approximately 360,000 clones, 75% to 90% seen once. Sequenced input: PBMCs or T cells enriched from blood (not recorded which). The receptors originated from a woman aged 45-59 years who had recovered from COVID-19.

The chain joins TRBV30 to TRBJ2-5; TRBD1 might be the D (5 bases). V was cut by 5 bases and J by 5 bases, with 12 bases left in between. This CDR3 spans 12 amino acids. Germline V gene data show CDR1 as GTSNPN and CDR2 as SVGIG (reference sequence). The CDR3 here is CAWVQGRETQYF. The CDR3 bases are TGTGCCTGGGTTCAGGGCAGGGAGACCCAGTACTTC.

The rearrangement uses TRBV2 and TRBJ1-6, with D maybe TRBD1 (5 bases). Trimming removed 4 bases from V and 6 bases from J, with 16 bases in between. Germline V gene data show CDR1 as SNHLY and CDR2 as FYNNEI. The CDR3 length is 16 residues. DNA of the CDR3: TGTGCCAGCAGTGTAAACAGGCCGACTCCTAATTCACCCCTCCACTTT. Amino acids: CASSVNRPTPNSPLHF.